This TCR beta chain came from a study of T-cell reconstitution after alpha-beta-depleted transplantation in children. Unique molecular identifiers were incorporated during preparation of the TCRbeta library. MiXCR was run by TCRdb on the PCR reads, yielding one entry per CDR3 protein. This table holds roughly 340,000 distinct CDR3 sequences, around 16% found once. This clonotype has at least ten counts. V lost 3 bases and J lost 4, with 10 bases in between. This CDR3 region has 13 residues. This TCR was sampled from a male patient between 2 and 15 years old who had a stem cell transplant for acute lymphoblastic leukemia, so the T cells may come from the graft donor. The source was PBMCs, mostly from graft donor cells, collected 360 days after TCRalphabeta/CD19-depleted stem cell transplant. The chain recombines TRBV12-3 or TRBV12-4 with TRBJ2-7; tentatively, D is TRBD1 (5 bases). Here the CDR3 reads CASSFRRAYEQYF. In DNA, the CDR3 is TGTGCCAGCAGTTTTCGCAGGGCTTACGAGCAGTACTTC.